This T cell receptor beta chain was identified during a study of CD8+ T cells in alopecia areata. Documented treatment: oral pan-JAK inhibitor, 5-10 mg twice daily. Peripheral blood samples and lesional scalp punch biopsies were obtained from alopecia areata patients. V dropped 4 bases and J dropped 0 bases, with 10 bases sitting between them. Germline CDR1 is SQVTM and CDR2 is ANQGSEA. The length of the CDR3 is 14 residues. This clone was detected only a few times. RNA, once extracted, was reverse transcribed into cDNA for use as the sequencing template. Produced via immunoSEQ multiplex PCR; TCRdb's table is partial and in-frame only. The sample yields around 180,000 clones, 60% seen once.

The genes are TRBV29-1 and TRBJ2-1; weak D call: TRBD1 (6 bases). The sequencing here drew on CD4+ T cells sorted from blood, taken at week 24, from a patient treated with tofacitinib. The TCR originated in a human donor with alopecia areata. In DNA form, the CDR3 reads TGCAGCGTTGTGTTGGGGGCCTCCTACAATGAGCAGTTCTTC. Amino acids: CSVVLGASYNEQFF.